These 8 T cell receptor beta chains came from one sample sequenced in a study of human T cells and chemical hapten exposure. From the RACE reads, TCRdb called clonotypes with MiXCR, one entry per CDR3 protein. The sample yields 90,000 to 120,000 distinct CDR3 sequences, approximately 11% seen once. Time point denoted: patch test 1, 2 weeks after DPC sensitization. This sample's treatment: therapeutic diphenylcyclopropenone sensitization with weekly scalp DPC. The specimen was whole blood, collected in connection with sensitization to the hapten diphenylcyclopropenone (DPC). The receptors originated from a woman in her forties with alopecia areata. Some clones in this sample may be carry-over from other donors' samples.

V and J are TRBV20-1 and TRBJ2-5; 7 bases map to TRBD1. The CDR3 totals 13 residues. Germline assignment: CDR1 DFQATT and CDR2 SNEGSKA (reference sequence). With V trimmed by 6 bases and J by 2 bases, 6 bases remained unmatched. CDR3: CSAQGQLQETQYF. CDR3 DNA: TGCAGTGCACAGGGACAGCTACAAGAGACCCAGTACTTC.

This chain connects TRBV7-9 to TRBJ1-1; unclear D gene. Germline V CDR1 and CDR2: SEHNR, FQNEAQ (reference sequence). The V end lost 3 bases, the J end lost 4 bases, and 6 bases lay between the germline ends. This CDR3 region has 12 residues. CDR3 protein: CASSFIGTEAFF. The CDR3, as DNA: TGTGCCAGCAGCTTCATCGGCACTGAAGCTTTCTTT.

This clonotype was observed a handful of times. The rearrangement uses TRBV11-2 and TRBJ2-1; D is unclear. V was trimmed by 1 base and J by 4 bases, leaving 8 bases between them. In germline, CDR1 is SGHAT, CDR2 FQNNGV. The CDR3 loop spans 14 amino acids. The CDR3 coding sequence is TGTGCCAGCAGCTTAGTCCCAGAATACAATGAGCAGTTCTTC. It yields the protein CASSLVPEYNEQFF.

This clonotype was seen a few times. The rearrangement joins TRBV6-1 to TRBJ1-5; D not certain. The CDR3 extends over 14 amino acids. The germline gives CDR1 MNHNS, CDR2 SASEGT. Trimming shortened V by 6 bases and J by 11 bases, and 20 bases separated the two germline ends. The CDR3 is CASRLASSESAQHF. CDR3 nucleotide sequence: TGTGCCAGCAGGTTGGCCTCAAGCGAATCAGCCCAGCATTTT.

In its sample, this clonotype was seen many times. The J gene is TRBJ1-1, the V gene TRBV11-2, with a weak D call TRBD1 (6 bases). Trimming took 8 bases from V and 2 from J, leaving 12 bases between them. There are 13 residues in the CDR3. CDR1 and CDR2 (germline): SGHAT, FQNNGV. The CDR3 protein is CASHREFNTEAFF. CDR3 sequence (DNA): TGTGCCAGCCACAGGGAGTTCAACACTGAAGCTTTCTTT.

In its sample, this clonotype was seen many times. The chain recombines TRBV4-2 with TRBJ2-5; 12 bases are a match to TRBD2. This CDR3 contains 15 residues. Per the germline V gene, CDR1 is LGHNA and CDR2 is YNFKEQ. The J segment lost 5 bases and the V segment lost 4 bases, leaving 5 bases of the junction unmatched. CDR3 DNA sequence: TGTGCCAGCAGCCCCCTAGCGGGGGGGGAGGAGACCCAGTACTTC. It yields the protein CASSPLAGGEETQYF.

This clonotype was observed many times. V and J are TRBV6-1 and TRBJ2-1; TRBD1 aligns across 9 bases. This CDR3 has 14 residues. Germline V gene data show CDR1 as MNHNS and CDR2 as SASEGT. V trimming: 5 bases; J trimming: 6 bases; junction bases outside the gene matches: 5. CDR3 sequence: CASSRDRVSNEQFF. Here the CDR3 DNA reads TGTGCCAGCAGTCGGGACAGGGTCTCCAATGAGCAGTTCTTC.

At least ten counts were recorded for this clonotype. V gene TRBV7-9 combines with J gene TRBJ2-5; 11 bases fit TRBD1. This CDR3 has 16 residues. J gave up 1 base and V 1 base, and 2 bases lay outside the gene matches. The germline gives CDR1 SEHNR, CDR2 FQNEAQ (reference sequence). CDR3 DNA: TGTGCCAGCAGCTTAGGGGACAGGGGGGTCCAAGAGACCCAGTACTTC. It is translated as CASSLGDRGVQETQYF.